These 8 T cell receptor beta chains share one sample of origin, sequenced in a study of intratumoral heterogeneity in liver cancer. The hepatocellular carcinoma nodule was sampled at distinct, geographically separated regions. Assay used: immunoSEQ multiplex PCR; TCRdb lists only in-frame clones, some missing. The sample carries under 4,500 clones, roughly 45% recorded once. The sequencing used tumor tissue, collected before any cancer treatment. The receptor set was obtained from a man aged 65 to 79 with hepatocellular carcinoma.

The chain has TRBV2 and TRBJ1-1; D gene unclear. Germline V gene sequence: CDR1 SNHLY, CDR2 FYNNEI. This CDR3 is built from 10 residues. With 8 bases removed from V and 11 bases from J, the gap between germline ends came to 12 bases. CDR3 nucleotide sequence: TGTGCCAGCGAAGGCATGGGCGCTTTCTTT. This translates into CASEGMGAFF.

The CDR3 bases are TGTGCCAGCAGCACCCGGACATCAGGGAACACTGAAGCTTTCTTT. It encodes CASSTRTSGNTEAFF. V is TRBV7-9 and J is TRBJ1-1, with D possibly matching TRBD1 (5 bases). Trimming pared 5 bases from V and 1 base from J, leaving 14 bases between. CDR1 and CDR2 from the germline V gene are SEHNR and FQNEAQ (reference sequence). This CDR3 comprises 15 residues.

This rearrangement joins TRBV2 to TRBJ1-2, with D possibly matching TRBD1 (6 bases). Trimming left V 6 bases short and J 4 bases short, with 6 bases between. The V gene's germline CDR1 is SNHLY and CDR2 FYNNEI. The CDR3 has 11 amino acids. This CDR3 is CASRDSYGYTF. Written as DNA, the CDR3 is TGTGCCAGCAGGGACAGCTATGGCTACACCTTC.

The J gene is TRBJ1-2, the V gene TRBV6-2 or TRBV6-3, with 8 bases lining up with TRBD1. Germline CDR1 and CDR2: MNHEY and SVGEGT. V dropped 4 bases and J dropped 4; count of bases not matched to a gene: 5. The CDR3 is 14 amino acids. CDR3 nucleotide sequence: TGTGCCAGCAGTTCCTCGGGACAGGTCTATGGCTACACCTTC. It specifies CASSSSGQVYGYTF.

This clone was detected only a few times. V is TRBV3-1 (or the pseudogene TRBV3-2) and J is TRBJ1-2, with D tentatively TRBD1 (5 bases). V shed 2 bases and J shed 6 bases, with 16 bases lying between them. Germline V gene data show CDR1 as LGHDT and CDR2 as YNNKEL (reference sequence). This CDR3 has 15 residues. The CDR3 reads CASSQPGRWGNGYTF. CDR3 DNA sequence: TGTGCCAGCAGCCAACCAGGGAGGTGGGGGAATGGCTACACCTTC.

The chain is built from TRBV6-2 or TRBV6-3 and TRBJ2-7; 7 bases map to TRBD2. The CDR3 runs 15 residues. From germline, CDR1 is MNHEY and CDR2 SVGEGT. The J segment lost 5 bases and the V segment lost 2 bases, leaving 9 bases of the junction unmatched. DNA of the CDR3: TGTGCCAGCAGTTACGCCCGGCGGGGGTCCCACGAGCAGTACTTC. Its protein is CASSYARRGSHEQYF.

The DNA of the CDR3 is TGTGCCAGCAGCTCGACACAGGGAGAGATTTCACCCCTCCACTTT. It is translated as CASSSTQGEISPLHF. The gene calls are TRBV7-2 and TRBJ1-6; D possibly corresponds to TRBD1 (6 bases). The CDR3 has 15 amino acids. The germline V gene encodes CDR1 SGHTA and CDR2 FQGNSA. V dropped 4 bases and J dropped 9 bases, with 16 bases sitting between them.

The rearrangement joins TRBV29-1 to TRBJ1-4; tentative D call: TRBD1 (6 bases). Trimming cost V 5 bases and J 8 bases, with 15 bases left between them. CDR1 is SQVTM and CDR2 is ANQGSEA in the germline V gene. The CDR3 length is 13 residues. The CDR3 here is CSVTGLSGEKLFF. Here the CDR3 DNA reads TGCAGCGTTACAGGGCTTTCCGGAGAAAAACTGTTTTTT.